One TCR beta chain is described in this entry. These data originate in a study of blood T cell repertoires in COVID-19. Study overall: Samples of COVID-19 (acute and convalescent) were obtained from the United States, Italy and Spain.

Seattle cases were enrolled at active infection and followed longitudinally. Original analysis: Reference gene primer amplification gave nucleated cell count estimates. The data were produced by immunoSEQ multiplex PCR, yet TCRdb's version contains in-frame clones alone and is incomplete. V, J and clone size were drawn from that table, and D and trimming were deduced from the DNA. This table has under 200,000 clones, 79% appearing once. With V trimmed by 4 bases and J by 1 base, 4 bases remained unmatched. This CDR3 is built from 15 residues. Sequencing input: peripheral blood. V gene TRBV23-1 combines with J gene TRBJ2-3; the match to TRBD1 covers 8 bases. TRBV23-1 is known as an ORF, though its function is uncertain. This sequence originates from a woman aged 55-70 years with COVID-19, enrolled during active disease. CDR3 sequence reads: CASSRGTGGTDTQYF. The CDR3 DNA reads as TGCGCCAGCAGTCGCGGGACAGGAGGCACAGATACGCAGTATTTT.